This T cell receptor beta chain was captured by sequencing in a study of shared clonotypes between healthy human individuals. Original processing notes: ImmunoSEQ only sent back junction sequences with no quality scores, so filtering was done differently. Generated by immunoSEQ multiplex PCR, the TCRdb table keeps only in-frame clones and is missing some. V and J calls and clone size follow that table, whereas D and trimming were derived from the DNA. Among about 2 million clones listed, 85% to 95% were seen once. There are 14 residues in the CDR3. Trimming removed 3 bases at V and 4 bases at J, with 12 bases between. CDR1 and CDR2 from the germline V gene are SGHTA and FQGTGA. This clone was recorded only once. Donors included only healthy HIV-negative adults lacking recent acute infections or vaccinations.

The source of this sequence is a man between 18 and 29 years old in good health. The gene calls are TRBV7-3 and TRBJ2-5; D not certain. Material for sequencing was naive CD4+ T cells sorted from blood. Specified subset: CD45RA+ positively selected. The CDR3 reads CASSLSRWSETQYF. The CDR3 DNA reads TGTGCCAGCAGCTTGAGCCGGTGGTCAGAGACCCAGTACTTC.